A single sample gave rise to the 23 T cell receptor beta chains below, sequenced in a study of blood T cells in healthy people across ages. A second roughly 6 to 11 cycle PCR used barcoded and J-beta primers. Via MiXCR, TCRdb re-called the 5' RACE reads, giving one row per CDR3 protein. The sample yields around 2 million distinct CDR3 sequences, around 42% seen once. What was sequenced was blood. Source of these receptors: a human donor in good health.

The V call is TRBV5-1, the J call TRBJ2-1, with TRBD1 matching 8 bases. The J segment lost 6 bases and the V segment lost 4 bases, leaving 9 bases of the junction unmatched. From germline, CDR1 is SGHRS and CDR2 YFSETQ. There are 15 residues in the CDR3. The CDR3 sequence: CASSLRTGNGNEQFF. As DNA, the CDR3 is TGCGCCAGCAGCCTGAGGACAGGGAACGGCAATGAGCAGTTCTTC.

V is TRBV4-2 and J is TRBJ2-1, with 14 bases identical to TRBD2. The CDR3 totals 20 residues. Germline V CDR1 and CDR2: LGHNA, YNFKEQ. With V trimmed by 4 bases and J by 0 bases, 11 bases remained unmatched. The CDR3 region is CASSPSGTSGGWSSYNEQFF. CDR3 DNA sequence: TGTGCCAGCAGCCCGTCCGGGACTAGCGGGGGATGGAGCTCCTACAATGAGCAGTTCTTC.

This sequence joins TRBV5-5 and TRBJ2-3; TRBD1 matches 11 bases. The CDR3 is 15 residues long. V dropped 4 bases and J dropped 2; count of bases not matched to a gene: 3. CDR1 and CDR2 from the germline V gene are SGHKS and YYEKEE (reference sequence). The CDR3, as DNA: TGTGCCAGCAGCCGGACAGGGGGCCCCACAGATACGCAGTATTTT. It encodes CASSRTGGPTDTQYF.

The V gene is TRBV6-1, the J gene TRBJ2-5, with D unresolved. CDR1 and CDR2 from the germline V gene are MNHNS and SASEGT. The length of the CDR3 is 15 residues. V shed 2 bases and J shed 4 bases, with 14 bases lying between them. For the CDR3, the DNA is TGTGCCAGCAGTGAAAATTCGGGCATTCGAGAGACCCAGTACTTC. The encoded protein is CASSENSGIRETQYF.

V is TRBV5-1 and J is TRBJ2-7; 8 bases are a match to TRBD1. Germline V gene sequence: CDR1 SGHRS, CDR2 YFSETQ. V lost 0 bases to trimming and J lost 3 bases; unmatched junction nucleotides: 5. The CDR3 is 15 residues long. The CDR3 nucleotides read TGCGCCAGCAGCTTGGATTGGGGGACAGGCTACGAGCAGTACTTC. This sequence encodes CASSLDWGTGYEQYF. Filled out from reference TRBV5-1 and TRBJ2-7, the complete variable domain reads KAGVTQTPRYLIKTRGQQVTLSCSPISGHRSVSWYQQTPGQGLQFLFEYFSETQRNKGNFPGRFSGRQFSNSRSEMNVSTLELGDSALYLCASSLDWGTGYEQYFGPGTRLTVT.

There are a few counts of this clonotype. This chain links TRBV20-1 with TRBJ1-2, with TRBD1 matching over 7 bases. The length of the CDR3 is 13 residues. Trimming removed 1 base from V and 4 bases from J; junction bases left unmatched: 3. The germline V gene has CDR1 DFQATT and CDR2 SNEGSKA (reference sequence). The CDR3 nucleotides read TGCAGTGCTAGAGGGGGACAGAGCTATGGCTACACCTTC. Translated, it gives CSARGGQSYGYTF.

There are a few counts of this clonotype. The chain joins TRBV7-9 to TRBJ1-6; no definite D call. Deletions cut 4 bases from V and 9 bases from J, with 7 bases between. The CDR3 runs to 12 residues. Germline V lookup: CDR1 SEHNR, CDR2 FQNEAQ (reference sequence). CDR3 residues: CASSSGGSPLHF. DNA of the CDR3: TGTGCCAGCAGCTCAGGAGGTTCACCCCTCCACTTT.

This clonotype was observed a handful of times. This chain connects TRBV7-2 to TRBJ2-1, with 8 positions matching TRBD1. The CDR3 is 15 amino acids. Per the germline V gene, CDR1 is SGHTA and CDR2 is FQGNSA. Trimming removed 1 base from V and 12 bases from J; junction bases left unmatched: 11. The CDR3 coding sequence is TGTGCCAGCAGCTTAGAACCGGGACAGGATATCGGGCAGTTCTTC. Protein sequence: CASSLEPGQDIGQFF.

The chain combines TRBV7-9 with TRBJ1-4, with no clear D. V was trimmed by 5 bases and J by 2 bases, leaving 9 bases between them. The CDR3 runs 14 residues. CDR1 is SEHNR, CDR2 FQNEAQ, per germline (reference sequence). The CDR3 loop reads CASSPLRTNEKLFF. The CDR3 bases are TGTGCCAGCAGCCCCCTCCGCACTAATGAAAAACTGTTTTTT.

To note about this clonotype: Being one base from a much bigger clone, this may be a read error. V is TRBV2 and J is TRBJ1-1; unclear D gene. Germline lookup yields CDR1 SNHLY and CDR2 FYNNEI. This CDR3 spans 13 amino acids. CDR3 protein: CTSSERENTEAFF. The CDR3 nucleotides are TGTACCAGCAGTGAACGGGAAAACACTGAAGCTTTCTTT.

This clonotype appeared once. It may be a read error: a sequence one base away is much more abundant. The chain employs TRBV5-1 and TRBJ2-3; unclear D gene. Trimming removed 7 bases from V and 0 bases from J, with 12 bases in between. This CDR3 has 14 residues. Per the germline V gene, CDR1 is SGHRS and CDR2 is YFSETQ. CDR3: CASRSRPSTDTQYF. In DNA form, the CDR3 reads TGCGCCAGCCGTAGCAGGCCTAGCACAGATACGCAGTATTTT. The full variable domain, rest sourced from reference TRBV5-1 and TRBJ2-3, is KAGVTQTPRYLIKTRGQQVTLSCSPISGHRSVSWYQQTPGQGLQFLFEYFSETQRNKGNFPGRFSGRQFSNSRSEMNVSTLELGDSALYLCASRSRPSTDTQYFGPGTRLTVL.

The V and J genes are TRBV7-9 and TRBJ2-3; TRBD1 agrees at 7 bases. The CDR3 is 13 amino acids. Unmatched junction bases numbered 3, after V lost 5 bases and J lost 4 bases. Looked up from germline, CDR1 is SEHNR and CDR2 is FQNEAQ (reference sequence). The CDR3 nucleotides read TGTGCCAGCAGCACAGGGGACCCAGATACGCAGTATTTT. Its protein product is CASSTGDPDTQYF.

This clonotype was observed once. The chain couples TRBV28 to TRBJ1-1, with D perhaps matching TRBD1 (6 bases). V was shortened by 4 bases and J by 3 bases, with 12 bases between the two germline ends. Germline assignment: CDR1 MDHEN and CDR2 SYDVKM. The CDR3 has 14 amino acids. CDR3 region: CASSYPGGHTEAFF. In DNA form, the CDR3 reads TGTGCCAGCAGTTACCCCGGGGGCCACACTGAAGCTTTCTTT.

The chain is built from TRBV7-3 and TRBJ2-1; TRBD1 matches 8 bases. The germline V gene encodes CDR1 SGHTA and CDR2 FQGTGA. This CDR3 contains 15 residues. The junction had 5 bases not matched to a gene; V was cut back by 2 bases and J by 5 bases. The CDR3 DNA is TGTGCCAGCAGCTTATCCCAGGGGGCCCACAATGAGCAGTTCTTC. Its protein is CASSLSQGAHNEQFF.

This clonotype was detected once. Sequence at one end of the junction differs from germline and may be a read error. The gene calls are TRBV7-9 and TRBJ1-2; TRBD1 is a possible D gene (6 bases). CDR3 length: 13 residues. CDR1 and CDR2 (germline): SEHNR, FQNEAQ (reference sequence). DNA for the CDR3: TGTGCCGGCAGCCCGGACAGTCCGTATGGCTACACCTTC. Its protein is CAGSPDSPYGYTF.

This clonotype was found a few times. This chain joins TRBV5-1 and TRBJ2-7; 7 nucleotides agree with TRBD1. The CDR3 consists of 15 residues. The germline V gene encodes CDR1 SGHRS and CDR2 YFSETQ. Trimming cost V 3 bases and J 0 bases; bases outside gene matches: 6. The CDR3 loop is CASSSNRGLSYEQYF. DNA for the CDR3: TGCGCCAGCAGCTCCAACAGGGGTCTCTCCTACGAGCAGTACTTC.

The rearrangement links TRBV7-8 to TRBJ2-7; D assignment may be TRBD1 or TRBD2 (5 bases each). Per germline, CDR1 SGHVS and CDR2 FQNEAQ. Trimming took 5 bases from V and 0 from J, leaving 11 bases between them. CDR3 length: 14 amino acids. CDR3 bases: TGTGCCAGCAGCAAAAAAGGGACCTCCTACGAGCAGTACTTC. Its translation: CASSKKGTSYEQYF.

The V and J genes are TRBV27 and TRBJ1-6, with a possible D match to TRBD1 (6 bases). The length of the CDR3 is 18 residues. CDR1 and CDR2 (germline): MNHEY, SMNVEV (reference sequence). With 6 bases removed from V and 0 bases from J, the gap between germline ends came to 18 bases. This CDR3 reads CASSLRQVPSSYNSPLHF. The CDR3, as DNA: TGTGCCAGCAGCTTACGACAGGTGCCCTCCTCCTATAATTCACCCCTCCACTTT.

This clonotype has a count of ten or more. The CDR3 DNA reads as TGCAGTGCTAGAGATCAAGGTGACCGCGCGTTCTTC. It yields the protein CSARDQGDRAFF. The chain recombines TRBV20-1 with TRBJ2-1; D is ambiguous. Germline V lookup: CDR1 DFQATT, CDR2 SNEGSKA (reference sequence). With 0 bases removed from V and 15 bases from J, the gap between germline ends came to 15 bases. The CDR3 covers 12 residues.

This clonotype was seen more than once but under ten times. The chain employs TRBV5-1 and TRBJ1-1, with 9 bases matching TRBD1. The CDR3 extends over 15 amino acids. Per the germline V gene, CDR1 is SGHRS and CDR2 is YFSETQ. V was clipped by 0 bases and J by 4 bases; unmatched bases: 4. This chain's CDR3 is CASSLAVTGGTEAFF. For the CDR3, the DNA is TGCGCCAGCAGCTTGGCCGTGACAGGGGGCACTGAAGCTTTCTTT. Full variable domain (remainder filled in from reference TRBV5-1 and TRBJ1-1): KAGVTQTPRYLIKTRGQQVTLSCSPISGHRSVSWYQQTPGQGLQFLFEYFSETQRNKGNFPGRFSGRQFSNSRSEMNVSTLELGDSALYLCASSLAVTGGTEAFFGQGTRLTVV.

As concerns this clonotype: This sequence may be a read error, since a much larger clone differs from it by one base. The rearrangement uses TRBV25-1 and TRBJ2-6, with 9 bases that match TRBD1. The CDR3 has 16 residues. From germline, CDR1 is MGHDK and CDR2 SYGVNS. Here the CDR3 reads CASSGQGGSGANVPTF. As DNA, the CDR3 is TGTGCCAGCTCGGGACAGGGAGGCTCTGGGGCCAACGTCCCGACTTTC.

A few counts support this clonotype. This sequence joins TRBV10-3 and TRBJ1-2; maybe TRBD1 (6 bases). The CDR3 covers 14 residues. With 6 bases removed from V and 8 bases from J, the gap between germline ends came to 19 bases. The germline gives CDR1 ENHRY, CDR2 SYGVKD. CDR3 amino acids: CAISPDGTPDGYTF. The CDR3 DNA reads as TGTGCCATCAGCCCAGACGGGACACCGGACGGCTACACCTTC.

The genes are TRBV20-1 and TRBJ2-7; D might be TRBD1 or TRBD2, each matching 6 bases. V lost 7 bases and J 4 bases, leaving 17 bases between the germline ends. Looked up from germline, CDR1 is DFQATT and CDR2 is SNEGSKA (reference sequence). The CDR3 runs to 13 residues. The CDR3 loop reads CSVGRGRTYEQYF. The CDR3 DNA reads TGCAGTGTCGGTAGGGGGAGGACTTACGAGCAGTACTTC.